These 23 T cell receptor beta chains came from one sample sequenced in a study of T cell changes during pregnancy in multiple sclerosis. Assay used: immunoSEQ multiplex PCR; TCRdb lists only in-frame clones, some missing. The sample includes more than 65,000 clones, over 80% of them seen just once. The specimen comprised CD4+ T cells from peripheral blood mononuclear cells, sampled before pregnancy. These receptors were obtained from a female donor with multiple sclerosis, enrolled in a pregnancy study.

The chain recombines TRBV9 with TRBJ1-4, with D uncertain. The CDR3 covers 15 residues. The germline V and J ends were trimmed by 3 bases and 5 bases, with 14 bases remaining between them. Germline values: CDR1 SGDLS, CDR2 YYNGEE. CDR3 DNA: TGTGCCAGCAGCGGGGGAGGACGATTAAATGAAAAACTGTTTTTT. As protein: CASSGGGRLNEKLFF. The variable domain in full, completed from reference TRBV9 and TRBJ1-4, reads DSGVTQTPKHLITATGQRVTLRCSPRSGDLSVYWYQQSLDQGLQFLIQYYNGEERAKGNILERFSAQQFPDLHSELNLSSLELGDSALYFCASSGGGRLNEKLFFGSGTQLSVL.

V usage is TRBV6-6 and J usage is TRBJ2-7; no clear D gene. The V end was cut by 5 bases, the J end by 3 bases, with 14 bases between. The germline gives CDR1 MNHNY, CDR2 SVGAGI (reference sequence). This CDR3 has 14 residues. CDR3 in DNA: TGTGCCAGCAGTAGCAGAGGCAGCTTCTACGAGCAGTACTTC. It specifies CASSSRGSFYEQYF.

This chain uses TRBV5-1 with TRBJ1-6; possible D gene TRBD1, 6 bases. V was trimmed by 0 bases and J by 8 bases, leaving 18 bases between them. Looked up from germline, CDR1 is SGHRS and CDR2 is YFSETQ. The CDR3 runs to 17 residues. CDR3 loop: CASSLEPPDRLYSPLHF. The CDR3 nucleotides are TGCGCCAGCAGCTTGGAACCGCCCGACAGGTTGTATTCACCCCTCCACTTT.

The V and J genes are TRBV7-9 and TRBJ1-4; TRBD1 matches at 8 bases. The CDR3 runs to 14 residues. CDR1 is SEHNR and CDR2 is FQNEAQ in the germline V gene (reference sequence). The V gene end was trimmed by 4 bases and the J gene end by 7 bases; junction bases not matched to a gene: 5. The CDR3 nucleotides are TGTGCCAGCAGCTACAGGGGGGGTTCTGAAAAACTGTTTTTT. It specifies CASSYRGGSEKLFF.

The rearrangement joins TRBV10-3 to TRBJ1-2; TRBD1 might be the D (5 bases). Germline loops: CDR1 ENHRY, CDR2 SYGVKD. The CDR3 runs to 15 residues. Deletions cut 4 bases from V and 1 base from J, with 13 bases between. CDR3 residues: CAISGGDGNNYGYTF. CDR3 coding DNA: TGTGCCATCAGTGGCGGGGACGGGAATAACTATGGCTACACCTTC.

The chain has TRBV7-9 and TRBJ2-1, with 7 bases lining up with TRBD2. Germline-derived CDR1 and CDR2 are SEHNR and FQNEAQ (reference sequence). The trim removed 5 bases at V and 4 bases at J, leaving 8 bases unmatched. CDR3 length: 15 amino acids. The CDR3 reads CASSRWAGVYNEQFF. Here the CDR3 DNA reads TGTGCCAGCAGCAGATGGGCGGGAGTATACAATGAGCAGTTCTTC.

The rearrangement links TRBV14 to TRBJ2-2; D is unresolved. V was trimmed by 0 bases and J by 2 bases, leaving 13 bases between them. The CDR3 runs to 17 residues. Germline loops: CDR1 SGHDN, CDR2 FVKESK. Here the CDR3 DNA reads TGTGCCAGCAGCCAAGATCGTCAGGCAGCAAACACCGGGGAGCTGTTTTTT. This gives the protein CASSQDRQAANTGELFF. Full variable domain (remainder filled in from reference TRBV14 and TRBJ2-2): EAGVTQFPSHSVIEKGQTVTLRCDPISGHDNLYWYRRVMGKEIKFLLHFVKESKQDESGMPNNRFLAERTGGTYSTLKVQPAELEDSGVYFCASSQDRQAANTGELFFGEGSRLTVL.

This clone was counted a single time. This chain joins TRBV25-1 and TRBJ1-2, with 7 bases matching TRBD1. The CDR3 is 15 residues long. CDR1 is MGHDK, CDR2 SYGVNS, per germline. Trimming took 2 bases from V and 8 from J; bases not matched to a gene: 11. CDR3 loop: CASSEVDRDLLGYTF. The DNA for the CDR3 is TGTGCCAGCAGTGAAGTTGACAGGGACCTCTTAGGCTACACCTTC.

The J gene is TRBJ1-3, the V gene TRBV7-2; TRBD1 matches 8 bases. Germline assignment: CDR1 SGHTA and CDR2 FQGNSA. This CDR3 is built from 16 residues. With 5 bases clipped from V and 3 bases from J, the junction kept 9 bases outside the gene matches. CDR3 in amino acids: CASSRSSGGGGNTIYF. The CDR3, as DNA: TGTGCCAGCAGCCGTTCCTCAGGGGGCGGTGGAAACACCATATATTTT.

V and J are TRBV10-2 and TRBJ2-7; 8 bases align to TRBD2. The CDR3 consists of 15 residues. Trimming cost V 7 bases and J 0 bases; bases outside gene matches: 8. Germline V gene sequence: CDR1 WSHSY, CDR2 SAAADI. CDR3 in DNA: TGCGCCAGCATAGACTTAGCGGGGAGCTCCTACGAGCAGTACTTC. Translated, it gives CASIDLAGSSYEQYF.

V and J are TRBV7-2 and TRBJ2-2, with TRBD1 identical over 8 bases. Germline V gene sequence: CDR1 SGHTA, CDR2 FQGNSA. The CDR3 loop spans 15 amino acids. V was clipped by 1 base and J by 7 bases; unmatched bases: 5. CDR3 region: CASSLEDRAHGELFF. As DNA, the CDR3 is TGTGCCAGCAGCTTAGAGGACAGGGCTCACGGGGAGCTGTTTTTT.

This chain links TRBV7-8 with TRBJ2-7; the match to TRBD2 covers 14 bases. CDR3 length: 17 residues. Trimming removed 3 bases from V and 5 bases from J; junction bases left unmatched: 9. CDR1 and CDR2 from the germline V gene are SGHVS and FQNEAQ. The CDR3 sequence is CASSFSTGTSGSHEQYF. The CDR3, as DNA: TGTGCCAGCAGCTTCTCAACGGGGACTAGCGGGAGCCACGAGCAGTACTTC.

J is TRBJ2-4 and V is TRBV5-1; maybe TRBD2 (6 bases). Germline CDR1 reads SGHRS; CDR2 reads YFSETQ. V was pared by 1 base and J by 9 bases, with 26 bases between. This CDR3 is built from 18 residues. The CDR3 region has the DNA TGCGCCAGCAGCTTGAGAGCGAGCGGGTCGGGACGAAACGTCATTCAGTACTTC. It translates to CASSLRASGSGRNVIQYF.

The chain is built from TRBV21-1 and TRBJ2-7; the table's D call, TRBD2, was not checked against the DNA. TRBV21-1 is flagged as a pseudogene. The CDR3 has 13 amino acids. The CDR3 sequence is CASSGLTRYEQYF. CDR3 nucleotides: TGTGCCAGCAGCGGACTAACCCGATACGAGCAGTACTTC.

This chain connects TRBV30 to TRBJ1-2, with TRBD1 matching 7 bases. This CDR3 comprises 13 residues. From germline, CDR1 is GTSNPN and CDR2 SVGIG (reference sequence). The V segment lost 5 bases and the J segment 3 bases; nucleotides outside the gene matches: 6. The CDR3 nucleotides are TGTGCCTGGTTGACAGGGCACGACTATGGCTACACCTTC. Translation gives CAWLTGHDYGYTF.

CDR3 nucleotide sequence: TGTGCCAGCAGTTACCTCGGCGGGAGCTCCTACAATGAGCAGTTCTTC. Amino acid sequence: CASSYLGGSSYNEQFF. The rearrangement links TRBV6-5 to TRBJ2-1; TRBD2 matches 7 bases. The CDR3 consists of 16 residues. CDR1 is MNHEY and CDR2 is SVGAGI in the germline V gene. After removal of 2 bases from V and 0 bases from J, the junction contained 4 bases not matched to a gene.

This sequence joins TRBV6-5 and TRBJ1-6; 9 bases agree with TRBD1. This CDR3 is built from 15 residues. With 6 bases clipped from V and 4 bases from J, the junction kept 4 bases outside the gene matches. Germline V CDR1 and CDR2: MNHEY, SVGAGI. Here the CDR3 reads CASRTGGAYNSPLHF. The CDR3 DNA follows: TGTGCCAGCAGAACAGGGGGCGCGTATAATTCACCCCTCCACTTT.

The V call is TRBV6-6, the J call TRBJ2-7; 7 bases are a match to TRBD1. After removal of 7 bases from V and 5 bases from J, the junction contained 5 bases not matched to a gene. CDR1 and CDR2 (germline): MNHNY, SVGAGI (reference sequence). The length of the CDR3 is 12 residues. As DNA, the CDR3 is TGTGCCAGCACCACCACAGGGGACGAGCAGTACTTC. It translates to CASTTTGDEQYF.

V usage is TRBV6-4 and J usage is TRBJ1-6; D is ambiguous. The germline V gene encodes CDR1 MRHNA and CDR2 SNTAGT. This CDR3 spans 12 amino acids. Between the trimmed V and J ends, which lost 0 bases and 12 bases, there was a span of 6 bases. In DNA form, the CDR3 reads TGTGCCAGCAGTGACTCCGACAAACCCCTCCACTTT. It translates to CASSDSDKPLHF.

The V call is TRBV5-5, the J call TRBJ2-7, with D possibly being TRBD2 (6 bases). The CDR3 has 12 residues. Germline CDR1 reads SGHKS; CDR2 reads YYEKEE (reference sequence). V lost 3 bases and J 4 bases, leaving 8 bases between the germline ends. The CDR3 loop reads CASSSAGYEQYF. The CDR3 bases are TGTGCCAGCAGCTCGGCGGGGTACGAGCAGTACTTC. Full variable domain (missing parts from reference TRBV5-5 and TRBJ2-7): DAGVTQSPTHLIKTRGQQVTLRCSPISGHKSVSWYQQVLGQGPQFIFQYYEKEERGRGNFPDRFSARQFPNYSSELNVNALLLGDSALYLCASSSAGYEQYFGPGTRLTVT.

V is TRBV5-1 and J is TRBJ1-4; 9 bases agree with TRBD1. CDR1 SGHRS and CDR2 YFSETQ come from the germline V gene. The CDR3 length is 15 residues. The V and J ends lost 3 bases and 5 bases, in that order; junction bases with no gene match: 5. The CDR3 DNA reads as TGCGCCAGCAGCTCGCGGACAGGGGAGAATGAAAAACTGTTTTTT. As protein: CASSSRTGENEKLFF.

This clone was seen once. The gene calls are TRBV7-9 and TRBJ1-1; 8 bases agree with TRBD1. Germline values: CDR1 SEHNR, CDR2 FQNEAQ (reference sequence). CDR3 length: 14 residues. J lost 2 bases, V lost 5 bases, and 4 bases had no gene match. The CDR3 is CASSITGGNTEAFF. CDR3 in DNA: TGTGCCAGCAGCATTACAGGGGGAAACACTGAAGCTTTCTTT.

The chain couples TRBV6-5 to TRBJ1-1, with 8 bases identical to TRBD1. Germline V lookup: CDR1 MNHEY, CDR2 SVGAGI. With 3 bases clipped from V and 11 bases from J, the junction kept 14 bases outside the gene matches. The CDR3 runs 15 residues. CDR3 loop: CASSYGGQGHPGAFF. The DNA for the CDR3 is TGTGCCAGCAGTTATGGAGGACAGGGCCATCCCGGGGCTTTCTTT.